Following are 17 T cell receptor beta chains from one sample sequenced in a study of PD-1 blockade in classical Hodgkin lymphoma. Each of the patients experienced relapse following autologous stem cell transplantation, and their brentuximab vedotin exposure differed. Generated by immunoSEQ multiplex PCR, the TCRdb table keeps only in-frame clones and is missing some. The sample includes approximately 89,000 clones, around four fifths of them seen just once. The sequencing here drew on peripheral blood mononuclear cells (PBMCs), taken at baseline. The receptors shown here come from a human donor with classical Hodgkin lymphoma.

The chain couples TRBV28 to TRBJ1-1; no clear D. The germline V gene encodes CDR1 MDHEN and CDR2 SYDVKM. This CDR3 is built from 12 residues. Trimming removed 5 bases at V and 4 bases at J, with 8 bases between. CDR3 amino acids: CASSVGSTEAFF. The CDR3, as DNA: TGTGCCAGCAGTGTTGGAAGCACTGAAGCTTTCTTT.

The J gene is TRBJ1-1, the V gene TRBV29-1; D gene ambiguous. The CDR3 consists of 14 residues. Germline V gives CDR1 SQVTM, CDR2 ANQGSEA. Deletions cut 7 bases from V and 7 bases from J, with 22 bases between. The CDR3, as DNA: TGCAGCGCCCTCCTCGATTATGCGGTACGTGAAGCTTTCTTT. Amino acids: CSALLDYAVREAFF. The variable domain in full, with the rest retrieved from reference TRBV29-1 and TRBJ1-1, is SAVISQKPSRDICQRGTSLTIQCQVDSQVTMMFWYRQQPGQSLTLIATANQGSEATYESGFVIDKFPISRPNLTFSTLTVSNMSPEDSSIYLCSALLDYAVREAFFGQGTRLTVV.

The count of this clone is one. Here the CDR3 DNA reads TGTGCCAGCTTAATGTTTGGGATGAACACTGAAGCTTTCTTT. Translation: CASLMFGMNTEAFF. The chain recombines TRBV28 with TRBJ1-1, with D unresolved. Germline V CDR1 and CDR2: MDHEN, SYDVKM. V dropped 8 bases and J dropped 0 bases, with 13 bases sitting between them. This CDR3 comprises 14 residues.

This chain connects TRBV11-3 to TRBJ2-1; possible D gene TRBD2, 5 bases. Germline CDR1 is SGHNT and CDR2 is YENEEA. This CDR3 spans 12 amino acids. The V and J ends lost 0 bases and 10 bases respectively, with 7 bases between them. The DNA of the CDR3 is TGTGCCAGCAGCTTAGAAACGGGGGAGCAGTTCTTC. As protein: CASSLETGEQFF. Full variable domain (outside the CDR3, taken from reference TRBV11-3 and TRBJ2-1): EAGVVQSPRYKIIEKKQPVAFWCNPISGHNTLYWYLQNLGQGPELLIRYENEEAVDDSQLPKDRFSAERLKGVDSTLKIQPAELGDSAVYLCASSLETGEQFFGPGTRLTVL.

The rearrangement joins TRBV7-2 to TRBJ2-2; 7 bases are a match to TRBD2. Germline V gene sequence: CDR1 SGHTA, CDR2 FQGNSA. The length of the CDR3 is 16 residues. With 5 bases clipped from V and 0 bases from J, the junction kept 6 bases outside the gene matches. The DNA for the CDR3 is TGTGCCAGCAGCCTTGTAGCGGGCGCGAACACCGGGGAGCTGTTTTTT. This translates into CASSLVAGANTGELFF.

V usage is TRBV5-1 and J usage is TRBJ2-1, with 9 nucleotides matching TRBD2. V was pared by 4 bases and J by 4 bases, with 6 bases of the junction left unmatched. The CDR3 spans 15 residues. The germline CDR1 and CDR2 sequences are SGHRS and YFSETQ. The CDR3 protein is CASSPSGMGYNEQFF. The CDR3, as DNA: TGCGCCAGCAGCCCTAGCGGGATGGGGTACAATGAGCAGTTCTTC.

The genes are TRBV11-3 and TRBJ2-3; TRBD2 agrees at 8 bases. The germline V gene has CDR1 SGHNT and CDR2 YENEEA. V was pared by 3 bases and J by 6 bases, with 8 bases of the junction left unmatched. This CDR3 region has 15 residues. In nucleotides, the CDR3 is TGTGCCAGCAGCTTTAGAACTAGCGGAGCCGATACGCAGTATTTT. Its protein is CASSFRTSGADTQYF.

This chain links TRBV6-5 with TRBJ1-2; weak D call: TRBD1 (6 bases). Germline CDR1 is MNHEY and CDR2 is SVGAGI. The length of the CDR3 is 15 residues. Trimming left V 5 bases short and J 6 bases short, with 19 bases between. The CDR3 here is CASSPRPDRTNGYTF. The DNA for the CDR3 is TGTGCCAGCAGTCCCCGCCCCGACAGGACAAATGGCTACACCTTC.

This sequence joins TRBV10-3 and TRBJ2-7; 9 nucleotides agree with TRBD2. With 4 bases clipped from V and 5 bases from J, the junction kept 12 bases outside the gene matches. Germline CDR1 ENHRY, CDR2 SYGVKD. This CDR3 spans 16 amino acids. DNA of the CDR3: TGTGCCATCAGTGGTAGCGGGAGTAATGGAATGAACGAGCAGTACTTC. Translation gives CAISGSGSNGMNEQYF.

The V and J genes are TRBV11-2 and TRBJ2-5; weak D call: TRBD1 (6 bases). Germline lookup yields CDR1 SGHAT and CDR2 FQNNGV. CDR3 size: 15 residues. V was trimmed by 2 bases and J by 5 bases, leaving 15 bases between them. This CDR3 is CASSLISGQGETQYF. The DNA for the CDR3 is TGTGCCAGCAGCTTAATTTCGGGGCAGGGGGAGACCCAGTACTTC.

This sequence joins TRBV5-8 and TRBJ2-4, with no clear D. Germline loops: CDR1 SGHTS, CDR2 YDEGEE. V was shortened by 1 base and J by 0 bases, with 5 bases between the two germline ends. The CDR3 is 14 amino acids. Here the CDR3 reads CASSLRLAKNIQYF. Here the CDR3 DNA reads TGTGCCAGCAGCTTGCGGCTAGCCAAAAACATTCAGTACTTC.

The sample holds a few counts of this clone. V usage is TRBV7-7 and J usage is TRBJ2-7, with 10 bases matching TRBD2. CDR1 is SSHAT, CDR2 FNYEAQ, per germline (reference sequence). V was pared by 1 base and J by 5 bases, with 5 bases of the junction left unmatched. This CDR3 has 15 amino acids. CDR3 region: CASSLGLAGPNEQYF. The CDR3 bases are TGTGCCAGCAGCTTAGGACTAGCGGGTCCCAACGAGCAGTACTTC.

CDR3 in DNA: TGTGCCAGCTCACCACCATGGGACAGGGGTCTGCATGCAAACTATGGCTACACCTTC. This sequence encodes CASSPPWDRGLHANYGYTF. The V and J genes are TRBV18 and TRBJ1-2, with 10 bases matching TRBD1. The trim removed 0 bases at V and 2 bases at J, leaving 12 bases unmatched. Germline V gene lookup returns CDR1 KGHSH and CDR2 LQKENI. This CDR3 comprises 19 residues.

The rearrangement links TRBV10-1 to TRBJ1-5, with unresolved D. CDR1 is WNHNN and CDR2 is SYGVQD in the germline V gene (reference sequence). Trimming shortened V by 4 bases and J by 2 bases, and 6 bases separated the two germline ends. This CDR3 contains 13 residues. CDR3 coding DNA: TGCGCCAGCAGTGTCGTGGGCAATCAGCCCCAGCATTTT. This translates into CASSVVGNQPQHF.

The rearrangement links TRBV27 to TRBJ1-1; D is ambiguous. The germline V gene encodes CDR1 MNHEY and CDR2 SMNVEV (reference sequence). This CDR3 comprises 13 residues. Trimming cost V 2 bases and J 4 bases, with 8 bases left between them. CDR3 sequence reads: CASSLLEGTEAFF. CDR3 bases: TGTGCCAGCAGTTTACTCGAGGGCACTGAAGCTTTCTTT.

The rearrangement joins TRBV10-2 to TRBJ1-2; D may be TRBD1 (5 bases). The CDR3 is 12 amino acids. Trimming shortened V by 7 bases and J by 6 bases, and 12 bases separated the two germline ends. In germline, CDR1 is WSHSY, CDR2 SAAADI. This chain's CDR3 is CASMGQVDGYTF. As DNA, the CDR3 is TGCGCCAGCATGGGGCAGGTTGATGGCTACACCTTC.

The rearrangement links TRBV9 to TRBJ2-2, with TRBD2 identical over 9 bases. Trimming removed 4 bases from V and 6 bases from J; junction bases left unmatched: 7. This CDR3 spans 15 amino acids. Looked up from germline, CDR1 is SGDLS and CDR2 is YYNGEE. For the CDR3, the DNA is TGTGCCAGCAGCTTTAGCGGGAGACAGTCCGGGGAGCTGTTTTTT. Translating gives CASSFSGRQSGELFF.